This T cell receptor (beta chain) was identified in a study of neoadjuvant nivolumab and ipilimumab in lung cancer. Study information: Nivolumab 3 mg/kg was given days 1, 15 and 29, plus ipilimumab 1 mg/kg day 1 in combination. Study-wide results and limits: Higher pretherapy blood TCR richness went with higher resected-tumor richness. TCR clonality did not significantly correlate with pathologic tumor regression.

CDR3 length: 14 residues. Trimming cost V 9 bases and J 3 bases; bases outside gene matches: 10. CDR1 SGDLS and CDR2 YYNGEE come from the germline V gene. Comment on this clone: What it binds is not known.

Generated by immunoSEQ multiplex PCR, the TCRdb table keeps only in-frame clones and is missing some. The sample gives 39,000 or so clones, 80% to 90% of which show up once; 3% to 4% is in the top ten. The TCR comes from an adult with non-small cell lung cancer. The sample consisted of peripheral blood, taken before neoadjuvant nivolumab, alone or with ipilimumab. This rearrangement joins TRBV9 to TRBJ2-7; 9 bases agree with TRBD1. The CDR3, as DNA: TGTGCCACCAAGATCCGGGACAGGGTCTACGAGCAGTACTTC. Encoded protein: CATKIRDRVYEQYF.